The table lists the clone carrying this T cell receptor (beta chain) with many counts. Its specificity is not known. The data stem from a study of neurological immune-mediated disorders. Study outcomes and limitations: Subjects shared no identical expanded-clone CDR3 amino acid sequences, suggesting private TCR-beta repertoires in all groups. It was HTLV-1-associated myelopathy that showed the most TCR clonal expansion, while multiple sclerosis showed the least, falling below healthy controls.

The CDR3 is made up of 15 amino acids. Trimming left V 3 bases short and J 2 bases short, with 11 bases between. Germline CDR1 is SNHLY and CDR2 is FYNNEI. The sample's time point: longitudinal time-point 2. A 10-nucleotide random UMI tagged transcripts in template-switch 5'RACE cDNA synthesis. TCRdb re-derived calls from the 5' RACE reads in MiXCR, one entry per CDR3 protein. The sample has 80,000 to 100,000 distinct CDR3 sequences; about 5.6% are singletons. Material: PBMCs. The receptor comes from a woman aged 55-69 years with multiple sclerosis. This sequence joins TRBV2 and TRBJ1-3, with a possible D match to TRBD1 (5 bases). CDR3 nucleotide sequence: TGTGCCAGCAGTGATGGCAGGGCCCCTGGAAACACCATATATTTT. Translated: CASSDGRAPGNTIYF.